These 25 T cell receptor beta chains were sequenced from one sample in a study of cytomegalovirus exposure and HLA in healthy donors. Assay used: immunoSEQ multiplex PCR; TCRdb lists only in-frame clones, some missing. The sample lists fewer than 150,000 clones; 75% to 90% were seen once. Sequenced sample: PBMCs. These receptor sequences come from a man aged 18 to 35 in good health and CMV-seropositive.

The DNA of the CDR3 is TGTGCCAGCAGCGGACACGGGCGGTCCTACGAGCAGTACTTC. As protein: CASSGHGRSYEQYF. The chain combines TRBV7-2 with TRBJ2-7; weak D call: TRBD1 (5 bases). Trimming took 5 bases from V and 1 from J, leaving 12 bases between them. There are 14 residues in the CDR3. Germline V lookup: CDR1 SGHTA, CDR2 FQGNSA.

CDR3 loop: CAGRGDYQETQYF. CDR3 in DNA: TGTGCGGGCCGGGGGGACTACCAAGAGACCCAGTACTTC. V is TRBV7-9 and J is TRBJ2-5, with 7 bases identical to TRBD2. CDR1 SEHNR and CDR2 FQNEAQ come from the germline V gene (reference sequence). The CDR3 consists of 13 residues.

This clone was recorded only once. The gene calls are TRBV27 and TRBJ2-1; D is undetermined. This CDR3 has 12 amino acids. CDR1 MNHEY and CDR2 SMNVEV come from the germline V gene (reference sequence). V was clipped by 6 bases and J by 0 bases, with 3 bases between them. CDR3 region: CASSGSYNEQFF. Written as DNA, the CDR3 is TGTGCCAGCAGCGGCTCCTACAATGAGCAGTTCTTC.

The chain uses TRBV7-8 and TRBJ2-5, with a possible D match to TRBD1 (6 bases). V was trimmed by 0 bases and J by 4 bases, leaving 9 bases between them. Germline V gives CDR1 SGHVS, CDR2 FQNEAQ. This CDR3 has 14 amino acids. The CDR3 coding sequence is TGTGCCAGCAGCTTAGCCGCAGGGGCAGAGACCCAGTACTTC. Translating gives CASSLAAGAETQYF. The full variable domain, with the rest looked up from reference TRBV7-8 and TRBJ2-5, is GAGVSQSPRYKVAKRGQDVALRCDPISGHVSLFWYQQALGQGPEFLTYFQNEAQLDKSGLPSDRFFAERPEGSVSTLKIQRTQQEDSAVYLCASSLAAGAETQYFGPGTRLLVL.

This CDR3 is CASSLGRGLSEAFF. DNA of the CDR3: TGTGCCAGCAGCTTAGGCAGGGGGCTTTCTGAAGCTTTCTTT. This chain links TRBV7-6 with TRBJ1-1; 8 nucleotides line up with TRBD1. The CDR3 contains 14 residues. J lost 6 bases, V lost 1 base, and 4 bases had no gene match. The germline V gene has CDR1 SGHVS and CDR2 FNYEAQ.

This clone was recorded only once. The rearrangement joins TRBV7-9 to TRBJ2-3; 11 bases line up with TRBD2. V shed 7 bases, J shed 3 bases, and the junction held 3 bases outside the gene matches. The V gene's germline CDR1 is SEHNR and CDR2 FQNEAQ (reference sequence). CDR3 length: 14 residues. CDR3 nucleotides: TGTGCCAGCATGGGACTAGCGGAGACAGATACGCAGTATTTT. Its protein is CASMGLAETDTQYF.

V gene TRBV2 combines with J gene TRBJ2-1, with a weak D call TRBD2 (6 bases). V lost 2 bases, J lost 9 bases, and 23 bases lay in between. Germline values: CDR1 SNHLY, CDR2 FYNNEI. The CDR3 totals 17 residues. CDR3 in DNA: TGTGCCAGCAGTGAAAGAGTAGGAGGGTTTTTTCTCGGTGAGCAGTTCTTC. Translated: CASSERVGGFFLGEQFF.

J is TRBJ1-1 and V is TRBV7-9; weak D call: TRBD1 (6 bases). Germline CDR1 SEHNR, CDR2 FQNEAQ (reference sequence). The CDR3 is made up of 14 amino acids. Trimming removed 11 bases at V and 2 bases at J, with 18 bases between. CDR3 DNA sequence: TGTGCCTCCGGTATACAGGGAACCAACACTGAAGCTTTCTTT. Translation gives CASGIQGTNTEAFF.

The gene calls are TRBV5-1 and TRBJ1-4; no reliable D call. The CDR3 totals 16 residues. Trimming pared 4 bases from V and 0 bases from J, leaving 13 bases between. Germline lookup yields CDR1 SGHRS and CDR2 YFSETQ. The CDR3 protein is CASSPQSPTTNEKLFF. The CDR3 region has the DNA TGCGCCAGCAGCCCACAGTCGCCCACAACTAATGAAAAACTGTTTTTT.

The chain carries TRBV7-7 and TRBJ1-2, with D uncertain. V lost 1 base and J 1 base, leaving 22 bases between the germline ends. This CDR3 is 19 amino acids long. The germline V gene has CDR1 SSHAT and CDR2 FNYEAQ (reference sequence). The DNA for the CDR3 is TGTGCCAGCAGCTTAGTAACGTCGTTCAGCTGGGAGTTTAACTATGGCTACACCTTC. Translated, it gives CASSLVTSFSWEFNYGYTF.

The chain couples TRBV2 to TRBJ1-4; D not resolved. Germline-derived CDR1 and CDR2 are SNHLY and FYNNEI. The CDR3 consists of 17 residues. Deletions cut 3 bases from V and 0 bases from J, with 14 bases between. In DNA form, the CDR3 reads TGTGCCAGCAGTGAGAGAGGCAGCCCTGCAACTAATGAAAAACTGTTTTTT. Amino acids: CASSERGSPATNEKLFF.

This chain joins TRBV4-1 and TRBJ2-7, with 8 bases fitting TRBD1. The V and J ends lost 1 base and 1 base, in that order; junction bases with no gene match: 12. Looked up from germline, CDR1 is MGHRA and CDR2 is YSYEKL. The CDR3 loop spans 18 amino acids. Here the CDR3 reads CASSQGPPQGALSYEQYF. Here the CDR3 DNA reads TGCGCCAGCAGCCAAGGTCCACCTCAGGGGGCTTTGTCCTACGAGCAGTACTTC.

This rearrangement joins TRBV5-6 to TRBJ2-7; D might be TRBD2 (5 bases). Trimming pared 3 bases from V and 4 bases from J, leaving 23 bases between. Germline lookup yields CDR1 SGHDT and CDR2 YYEEEE. This CDR3 region has 17 residues. CDR3 sequence reads: CASSSLDFLGKAYEQYF. CDR3 coding DNA: TGTGCCAGCAGCTCGTTGGACTTCCTAGGCAAAGCATACGAGCAGTACTTC.

The rearrangement joins TRBV7-9 to TRBJ2-1; 9 bases agree with TRBD2. The CDR3 runs to 15 residues. The germline V gene encodes CDR1 SEHNR and CDR2 FQNEAQ (reference sequence). J gave up 4 bases and V 4 bases, and 5 bases lay outside the gene matches. The CDR3 nucleotides are TGTGCCAGCAGCTCTAGCGGGGAGACATACAATGAGCAGTTCTTC. It translates to CASSSSGETYNEQFF.

V is TRBV7-2 and J is TRBJ1-1; D is uncertain. V gave up 10 bases and J gave up 0 bases, with 21 bases separating them. This CDR3 contains 16 residues. Germline assignment: CDR1 SGHTA and CDR2 FQGNSA. CDR3 in DNA: TGTGCCACCAAAATGGCGGGGTTCCTCATGAACACTGAAGCTTTCTTT. This encodes CATKMAGFLMNTEAFF.

This clone showed up just a few times. The V and J genes are TRBV6-5 and TRBJ2-3; 10 bases align to TRBD1. CDR3 length: 15 residues. The V segment lost 5 bases and the J segment 3 bases; nucleotides outside the gene matches: 5. Germline CDR1 is MNHEY and CDR2 is SVGAGI. CDR3 amino acids: CASSAGTGDTDTQYF. DNA for the CDR3: TGTGCCAGCAGTGCCGGGACAGGGGATACAGATACGCAGTATTTT.

The gene calls are TRBV5-6 and TRBJ1-2; 8 bases are shared with TRBD1. V lost 4 bases, J lost 5 bases, and 7 bases stayed unmatched. Germline V gives CDR1 SGHDT, CDR2 YYEEEE. The CDR3 contains 14 residues. CDR3 protein: CASSRDRSIYGYTF. CDR3 sequence (DNA): TGTGCCAGCAGCAGGGACAGGTCTATTTATGGCTACACCTTC. The full variable domain, in which reference TRBV5-6 and TRBJ1-2 provide the parts outside the CDR3, is DAGVTQSPTHLIKTRGQQVTLRCSPKSGHDTVSWYQQALGQGPQFIFQYYEEEERQRGNFPDRFSGHQFPNYSSELNVNALLLGDSALYLCASSRDRSIYGYTFGSGTRLTVV.

The chain has TRBV27 and TRBJ1-4; possible D gene TRBD1, 5 bases. Germline V gene lookup returns CDR1 MNHEY and CDR2 SMNVEV (reference sequence). This CDR3 has 14 residues. V was cut by 6 bases and J by 8 bases, with 16 bases left in between. The CDR3 DNA sequence: TGTGCCAGCAGCTTTGACAGCACTCGGGAAAAACTGTTTTTT. Translated: CASSFDSTREKLFF.

V is TRBV6-6 and J is TRBJ2-7; 8 nucleotides align to TRBD1. With 6 bases clipped from V and 5 bases from J, the junction kept 6 bases outside the gene matches. The germline gives CDR1 MNHNY, CDR2 SVGAGI (reference sequence). The CDR3 consists of 13 residues. In nucleotides, the CDR3 is TGTGCCAGCAGAGGGACAGGTTCGGACGAGCAGTACTTC. Its translation: CASRGTGSDEQYF.

The chain recombines TRBV4-1 with TRBJ1-5; 7 bases match TRBD1. J was trimmed by 7 bases and V by 0 bases; bases with no gene match: 6. The CDR3 spans 15 residues. Germline-derived CDR1 and CDR2 are MGHRA and YSYEKL. The CDR3 DNA reads TGCGCCAGCAGCCAAGATCAAGGGGGCAGCCAGCCCCAGCATTTT. Residues: CASSQDQGGSQPQHF.

Only a few counts were recorded for this clone. The chain joins TRBV9 to TRBJ1-2; the D gene is possibly TRBD1 (6 bases). This CDR3 spans 14 amino acids. Germline V gene lookup returns CDR1 SGDLS and CDR2 YYNGEE. Deletions cut 3 bases from V and 2 bases from J, with 11 bases between. CDR3: CASSATGLNYGYTF. CDR3 nucleotides: TGTGCCAGCAGCGCCACAGGGCTAAACTATGGCTACACCTTC.

The rearrangement uses TRBV7-8 and TRBJ1-5, with D uncertain. Germline V lookup: CDR1 SGHVS, CDR2 FQNEAQ. The CDR3 consists of 13 residues. The germline V and J ends were trimmed by 5 bases and 4 bases, with 9 bases remaining between them. The CDR3 here is CASSPELNQPQHF. DNA of the CDR3: TGTGCCAGCAGCCCTGAACTGAATCAGCCCCAGCATTTT.

The chain links TRBV7-9 to TRBJ1-6; D is undetermined. This CDR3 is built from 13 residues. Germline CDR1 is SEHNR and CDR2 is FQNEAQ (reference sequence). V lost 5 bases, J lost 10 bases, and 12 bases lay in between. The CDR3 DNA reads as TGTGCCAGCAGCAGTGCGCGGGAATCACCCCTCCACTTT. It yields the protein CASSSARESPLHF.

The chain recombines TRBV18 with TRBJ1-1; D unresolved. The germline V gene has CDR1 KGHSH and CDR2 LQKENI. Trimming pared 11 bases from V and 4 bases from J, leaving 14 bases between. The CDR3 extends over 12 amino acids. The CDR3 loop reads CASREGSTEAFF. In DNA, the CDR3 is TGTGCCTCAAGGGAGGGCAGCACTGAAGCTTTCTTT.

The V call is TRBV27, the J call TRBJ1-2, with D hard to call. The V and J ends lost 3 bases and 1 base respectively, with 6 bases between them. There are 13 residues in the CDR3. Germline loops: CDR1 MNHEY, CDR2 SMNVEV (reference sequence). The CDR3 bases are TGTGCCAGCAGTTTGTACAATAACTATGGCTACACCTTC. It specifies CASSLYNNYGYTF.